This TCR beta chain was sequenced in a study of cytomegalovirus exposure and HLA in healthy donors. Primers for the PCR totalled 60 Vbeta and 13 Jbeta. The protocol was immunoSEQ multiplex PCR, while the TCRdb copy is restricted to in-frame clones and leaves out a portion. Of under 250,000 clones listed, over 70% are singletons. The study, taken as a whole, reports: A later analysis reported that several of the most significant clusters appeared to be linked to common viral pathogens, among them Epstein-Barr virus. The authors judged a highly shared variant cluster likely a sequencing artifact. TCR beta V- and J-gene trimming, according to a later analysis, was linked to a missense DCLRE1C variant. The authors listed some 160 TCR beta chains as cytomegalovirus-associated.

Details on this clone: Antigen: not known.

Trimming stripped 8 bases from V and 0 bases from J, with 11 bases between. CDR3 length: 13 amino acids. In germline, CDR1 is MNHEY, CDR2 SVGAGI. The sample consisted of PBMCs. The V and J genes are TRBV6-5 and TRBJ2-7; the D gene is possibly TRBD1 (6 bases). This receptor was identified in a woman aged 55 to 70 in good health and CMV-seropositive. The CDR3 sequence: CASVPDSSYEQYF. CDR3 in DNA: TGTGCCAGCGTCCCGGACAGCTCCTACGAGCAGTACTTC.